The subject of this entry is one T cell receptor (beta chain). V dropped 6 bases and J dropped 4 bases, with 16 bases sitting between them. From germline, CDR1 is MNHEY and CDR2 SVGAGI. The CDR3 totals 15 residues. These data originate in a study of control samples from healthy donors and cancer patients. Method: immunoSEQ multiplex PCR; TCRdb's copy keeps in-frame clones and lacks some. The sample consists of some 120,000 clones, about 94% of them appearing once. The receptor was derived from a man aged 30-40 years in good health. The chain joins TRBV6-5 to TRBJ1-5; weak D call: TRBD1 (5 bases). Specimen: blood. The DNA for the CDR3 is TGTGCCAGCAGCCCAGACAGAGGAAGTAATCAGCCCCAGCATTTT. As protein: CASSPDRGSNQPQHF.